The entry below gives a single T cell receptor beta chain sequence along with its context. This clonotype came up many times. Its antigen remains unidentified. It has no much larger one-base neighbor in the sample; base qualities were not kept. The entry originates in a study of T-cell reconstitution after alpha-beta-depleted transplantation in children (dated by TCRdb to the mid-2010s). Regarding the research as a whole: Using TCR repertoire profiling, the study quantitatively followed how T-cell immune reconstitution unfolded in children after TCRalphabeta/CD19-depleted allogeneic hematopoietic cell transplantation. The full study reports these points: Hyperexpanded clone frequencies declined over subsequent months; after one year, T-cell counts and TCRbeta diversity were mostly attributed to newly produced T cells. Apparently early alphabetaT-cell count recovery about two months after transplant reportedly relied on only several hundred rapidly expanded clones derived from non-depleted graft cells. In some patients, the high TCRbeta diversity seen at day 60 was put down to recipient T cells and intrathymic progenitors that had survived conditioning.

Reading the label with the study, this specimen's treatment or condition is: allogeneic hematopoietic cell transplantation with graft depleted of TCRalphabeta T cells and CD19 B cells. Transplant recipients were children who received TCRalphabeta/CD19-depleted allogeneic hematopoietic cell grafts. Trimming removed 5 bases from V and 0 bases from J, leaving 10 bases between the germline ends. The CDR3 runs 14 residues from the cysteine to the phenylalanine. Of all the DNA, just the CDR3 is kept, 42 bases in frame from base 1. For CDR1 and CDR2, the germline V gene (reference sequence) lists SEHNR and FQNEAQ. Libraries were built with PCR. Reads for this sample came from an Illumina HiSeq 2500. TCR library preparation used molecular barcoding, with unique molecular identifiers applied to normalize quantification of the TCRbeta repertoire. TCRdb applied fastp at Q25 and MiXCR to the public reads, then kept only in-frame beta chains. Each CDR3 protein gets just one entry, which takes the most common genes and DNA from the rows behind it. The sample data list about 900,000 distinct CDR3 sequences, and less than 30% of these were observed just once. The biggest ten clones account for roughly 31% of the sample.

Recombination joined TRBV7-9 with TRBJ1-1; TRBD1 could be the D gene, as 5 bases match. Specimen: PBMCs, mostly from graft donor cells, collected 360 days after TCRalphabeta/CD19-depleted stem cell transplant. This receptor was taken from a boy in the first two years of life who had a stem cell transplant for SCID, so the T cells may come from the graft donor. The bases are TGTGCCAGCAGCCTTACGACAGTGAACACTGAAGCTTTCTTT. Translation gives CASSLTTVNTEAFF.